The clone carrying this TCR beta chain has a count of ten or more. The data stem from a study of T cells in Graves' hyperthyroidism and ophthalmopathy. V lost 4 bases, J lost 4 bases, and 17 bases lay in between. Germline CDR1 and CDR2: SNHLY and FYNNEI. The CDR3 covers 15 residues. The TCR beta CDR3 regions underwent amplification using RNA transcripts as the source. Researchers ran a first-round RT-PCR on the TCR CDR3 using the HTBI primer set. MiXCR was run by TCRdb on the multiplex PCR reads, yielding one entry per CDR3 protein. The data hold under 550,000 distinct CDR3 sequences, with about 13% observed a single time. Over 9 ml of fresh peripheral blood supplied the PBMCs.

The sequencing sample was made of blood. The chain recombines TRBV2 with TRBJ2-7; tentative D call: TRBD2 (7 bases). The origin of this receptor is a woman under 30 with Graves' hyperthyroidism. CDR3 region: CASSVESGGIYEQYF. CDR3 bases: TGTGCCAGCAGTGTTGAATCGGGGGGCATATACGAGCAGTACTTC.